This T cell receptor (beta chain) was captured in a study of CD8 T cells in Susac syndrome. Study findings and constraints: None of the CD4+ T cell repertoires in Susac syndrome showed clonal expansion.

Comment on this clonotype: The antigen remains unidentified.

From blood CD8+ and CD4+ T cells, TCR beta sequences were generated. The authors negatively isolated CD8+ and CD4+ T cells and FACS-enriched TEMRA cells. Reverse transcription of roughly 0.5 to 1 ug RNA was carried out with random hexamers. The TCR beta CDR3 was amplified by immunoSEQ multiplex PCR across 54 Vbeta, 13 Jbeta. TCRdb independently ran MiXCR on the immunoSEQ multiplex PCR reads; one entry per CDR3 protein. This table holds under 200,000 distinct CDR3 sequences, approximately 94% found once. This TCR was recovered from a human donor with Susac syndrome. The sequencing input was CD4+ T cells from PBMCs.

CDR3 nucleotide sequence: TGCAGTGCTAAGGGGCTGCGGGGCCGGGCGGGGGAGCAGTACTTC. This translates into CSAKGLRGRAGEQYF. The gene calls are TRBV20-1 and TRBJ2-7; TRBD2 is a possible D gene (6 bases). V was pared by 4 bases and J by 7 bases, with 23 bases between. There are 15 residues in the CDR3. Germline V gene sequence: CDR1 DFQATT, CDR2 SNEGSKA (reference sequence).